Listed below are T cell receptor beta chains from one sample, sequenced in a study of cytomegalovirus exposure and HLA in healthy donors. Produced via immunoSEQ multiplex PCR; TCRdb's table is partial and in-frame only. The repertoire holds some 150,000 clones, with approximately 71% as singletons. Sequencing was done on a sample of PBMCs. These receptors came from a woman aged 50 to 60 in good health and CMV-seronegative. Each CDR3 is given with its conserved first and last residue. The order of the fields is D gene, clone size, V gene, J gene, CDR3 protein, CDR3 DNA. A D gene is named only where the DNA matches it firmly. Clone size is shown for a subset of rows, as once, few, many or a class of expanded clone.

>NA|NA|TRBV5-4|TRBJ2-5
CASSFQGMETQYF
TGTGCCAGCAGCTTCCAGGGTATGGAGACCCAGTACTTC
>NA|NA|TRBV7-2|TRBJ2-1
CASSLLGSHEQFF
TGTGCCAGCAGCTTACTAGGTTCCCATGAGCAGTTCTTC
>TRBD2|NA|TRBV10-3|TRBJ2-2
CAISELAGGGTGELFF
TGTGCCATCAGTGAGTTGGCGGGGGGCGGCACCGGGGAGCTGTTTTTT
>TRBD1|NA|TRBV7-9|TRBJ1-4
CASSPDRVGEKLFF
TGTGCCAGCAGCCCGGACAGGGTGGGTGAAAAACTGTTTTTT
>NA|once|TRBV28|TRBJ1-2
CASSLGVSPGYTF
TGTGCCAGCAGTTTGGGAGTGTCGCCTGGCTACACCTTC
>NA|NA|TRBV5-5|TRBJ1-6
CASSFQGSDSPLHF
TGTGCCAGCAGCTTCCAGGGGTCTGATTCACCCCTCCACTTT
>NA|NA|TRBV19|TRBJ2-7
CASSIVSGREYEQYF
TGTGCCAGTAGTATAGTATCGGGCAGGGAATACGAGCAGTACTTC
>TRBD2|few|TRBV28|TRBJ2-1
CASSSTSGVTYNEQFF
TGTGCCAGCAGTTCTACTAGCGGGGTCACCTACAATGAGCAGTTCTTC
>NA|once|TRBV5-6|TRBJ1-3
CASSLRGLAGNTIYF
TGTGCCAGCAGCTTGCGGGGACTCGCTGGAAACACCATATATTTT
>TRBD1|NA|TRBV5-6|TRBJ1-1
CASSLGTGYSTEAFF
TGTGCCAGCAGCTTGGGGACAGGGTATTCCACTGAAGCTTTCTTT
>NA|NA|TRBV28|TRBJ1-1
CASLSTGNTEAFF
TGTGCCAGCTTATCCACAGGGAACACTGAAGCTTTCTTT
>NA|NA|TRBV11-2|TRBJ1-5
CASSDLSSNQPQHF
TGTGCCAGCAGCGATCTAAGTAGCAATCAGCCCCAGCATTTT
>NA|NA|TRBV6-1|TRBJ1-1
CASSGERGTEAFF
TGTGCCAGCAGTGGCGAACGGGGAACTGAAGCTTTCTTT
>NA|NA|TRBV18|TRBJ2-1
CASSTYNEQFF
TGTGCCAGCTCAACTTACAATGAGCAGTTCTTC
>NA|few|TRBV7-8|TRBJ1-2
CASSLSSTRYTF
TGTGCCAGCAGCTTATCAAGTACTCGCTACACCTTC
>NA|few|TRBV4-2|TRBJ1-5
CASSQDLLQPQHF
TGTGCCAGCAGCCAAGATTTACTTCAGCCCCAGCATTTT
>TRBD1|NA|TRBV7-6|TRBJ1-4
CASSRDRGNEKLFF
TGTGCCAGCAGCCGGGACAGGGGAAATGAAAAACTGTTTTTT
>NA|NA|TRBV11-2|TRBJ2-7
CASSPGLNEQYF
TGTGCCAGCAGCCCAGGCTTGAACGAGCAGTACTTC
>NA|NA|TRBV19|TRBJ1-1
CASSISRKAFF
TGTGCCAGTAGTATTAGCAGAAAAGCTTTCTTT
>NA|NA|TRBV14|TRBJ2-7
CASSQLGGVAYEQYF
TGTGCCAGCAGCCAACTAGGGGGTGTAGCCTACGAGCAGTACTTC
>NA|NA|TRBV9|TRBJ2-1
CASSVEGQNNNEQFF
TGTGCCAGCAGCGTAGAGGGGCAGAACAACAATGAGCAGTTCTTC
>NA|NA|TRBV19|TRBJ1-5
CASSEAGFSNQPQHF
TGTGCCAGTAGTGAAGCGGGTTTTAGCAATCAGCCCCAGCATTTT
>NA|few|TRBV27|TRBJ2-7
CASSLSGQSRAGEQYF
TGTGCCAGCAGCTTATCTGGTCAGAGTCGGGCAGGGGAGCAGTACTTC
>TRBD1|NA|TRBV10-3|TRBJ1-5
CATGLGTGGQSNQPQHF
TGTGCCACCGGGTTAGGGACAGGGGGCCAGAGCAATCAGCCCCAGCATTTT
>TRBD2|once|TRBV11-2|TRBJ2-1
CASSPLAGGHNEQFF
TGTGCCAGCAGCCCCCTAGCGGGGGGACACAATGAGCAGTTCTTC
>TRBD2|NA|TRBV5-1|TRBJ2-3
CASSPTSEQDTQYF
TGCGCCAGCAGCCCGACTAGCGAGCAAGATACGCAGTATTTT
>NA|NA|TRBV6-1|TRBJ1-1
CASRATMRTEAFF
TGTGCCAGCAGAGCTACGATGCGCACTGAAGCTTTCTTT
>TRBD2|NA|TRBV9|TRBJ2-3
CASSVGGGASTDTQYF
TGTGCCAGCAGCGTCGGCGGGGGGGCCAGCACAGATACGCAGTATTTT
>NA|NA|TRBV4-3|TRBJ1-2
CASSKAPSTAYGYTF
TGCGCCAGCAGCAAAGCGCCCTCAACCGCGTATGGCTACACCTTC
>NA|many|TRBV7-9|TRBJ1-1
CASSWGGIKNTEAFF
TGTGCCAGCAGCTGGGGGGGGATAAAGAACACTGAAGCTTTCTTT